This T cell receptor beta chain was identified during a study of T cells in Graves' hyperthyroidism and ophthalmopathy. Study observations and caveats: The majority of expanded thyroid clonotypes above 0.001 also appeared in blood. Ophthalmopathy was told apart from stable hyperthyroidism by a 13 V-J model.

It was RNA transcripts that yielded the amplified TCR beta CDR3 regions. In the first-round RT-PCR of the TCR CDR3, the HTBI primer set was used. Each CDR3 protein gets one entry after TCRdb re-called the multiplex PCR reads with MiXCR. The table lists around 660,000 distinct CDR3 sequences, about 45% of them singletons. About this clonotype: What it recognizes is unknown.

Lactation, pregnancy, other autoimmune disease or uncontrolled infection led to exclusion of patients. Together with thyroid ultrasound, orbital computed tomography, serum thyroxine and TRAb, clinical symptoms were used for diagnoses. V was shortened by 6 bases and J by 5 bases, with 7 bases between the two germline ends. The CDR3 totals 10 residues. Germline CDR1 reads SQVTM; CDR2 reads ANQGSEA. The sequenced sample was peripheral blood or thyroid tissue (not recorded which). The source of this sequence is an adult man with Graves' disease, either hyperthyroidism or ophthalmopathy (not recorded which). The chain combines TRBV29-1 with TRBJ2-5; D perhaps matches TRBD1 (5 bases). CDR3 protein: CSVKGETQYF. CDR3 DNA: TGCAGCGTAAAGGGGGAGACCCAGTACTTC.